The rows below give T cell receptor beta chains drawn from one sample of a study of patients and donors after allogeneic stem cell transplantation. Via MiXCR, TCRdb re-called the RT-PCR reads, giving one row per CDR3 protein. The table has about 960,000 distinct CDR3 sequences, around 17% seen once. The specimen sequenced was blood, either unsorted or a sorted T cell fraction (not recorded which). Source of these receptors: a human donor who was either an allogeneic HSCT recipient or a stem cell or donor lymphocyte infusion donor (not recorded which). It is not recorded whose cells these are; they may come from a transplant donor. The CDR3 runs from the conserved cysteine through the conserved F or W. Fields, in order: clone size, J gene, D gene, V gene, CDR3 length, CDR3 DNA, CDR3 protein. The D gene is left open where the match is weak. Size is omitted from some rows. Given values are once, few, many or a class for expanded clones.

size: few
J: TRBJ2-7
D: -
V: TRBV5-1
length: 14
DNA: TGCGCCAGCAGCTCGACCGGGACTGATTACGAGCAGTACTTC
CDR3: CASSSTGTDYEQYF

size: few
J: TRBJ1-6
D: -
V: TRBV19
length: 12
DNA: TGTGCCAGTAGTCCCAAGGGCTCACCCCTCCACTTT
CDR3: CASSPKGSPLHF

size: -
J: TRBJ2-7
D: -
V: TRBV6-2/TRBV6-3
length: 15
DNA: TGTGCCAGCAGTTATGCACGGGACAATTACTACGAGCAGTACTTC
CDR3: CASSYARDNYYEQYF

size: -
J: TRBJ2-2
D: -
V: TRBV5-5
length: 13
DNA: TGTGCCAGCAGCTTCCAGCACACCGGGGAGCTGTTTTTT
CDR3: CASSFQHTGELFF

size: -
J: TRBJ2-7
D: -
V: TRBV19
length: 14
DNA: TGTGCCAGTAGCGCTAGTGGCGGGGGCGGGGAGCAGTACTTC
CDR3: CASSASGGGGEQYF

size: -
J: TRBJ2-3
D: TRBD2
V: TRBV6-2/TRBV6-3
length: 18
DNA: TGTGCCAGCAGTCCTCGCCTACTAGCGGGGCGCAGCACAGATACGCAGTATTTT
CDR3: CASSPRLLAGRSTDTQYF

size: few
J: TRBJ2-1
D: -
V: TRBV4-3
length: 16
DNA: TGCGCCAGCAGCCAAGAAGGGTTCCCTACCTACAATGAGCAGTTCTTC
CDR3: CASSQEGFPTYNEQFF

size: few
J: TRBJ2-1
D: TRBD2
V: TRBV12-3/TRBV12-4
length: 16
DNA: TGTGCCAGCAGTTTCCCTAGCGGGAGGATAGGCAATGAGCAGTTCTTC
CDR3: CASSFPSGRIGNEQFF

size: few
J: TRBJ2-3
D: -
V: TRBV7-2
length: 15
DNA: TGTGCCAGCAGCTTAGCGACGGGGGACACAGATACGCAGTATTTT
CDR3: CASSLATGDTDTQYF

size: -
J: TRBJ2-5
D: -
V: TRBV6-2/TRBV6-3
length: 15
DNA: TGTGCCAGCAGTTACTCTTTCCCAAAGCAAGAGACCCAGTACTTC
CDR3: CASSYSFPKQETQYF

size: -
J: TRBJ2-7
D: TRBD1
V: TRBV5-6
length: 17
DNA: TGTGCCAGCAGCTTGGAACGACTTCGGGACAGCGCCTACGAGCAGTACTTC
CDR3: CASSLERLRDSAYEQYF

size: -
J: TRBJ2-4
D: TRBD1
V: TRBV5-5
length: 12
DNA: TGTGCCAGCAGCCGGACAGGGGACATTCAGTACTTC
CDR3: CASSRTGDIQYF

size: -
J: TRBJ2-2
D: -
V: TRBV6-1
length: 10
DNA: TGTGCCAGCACGGGCGGGGAGCTGTTTTTT
CDR3: CASTGGELFF

size: many
J: TRBJ1-6
D: -
V: TRBV12-3/TRBV12-4
length: 13
DNA: TGTGCCAGCAGTTCCTACGGAAATTCACCCCTCCACTTT
CDR3: CASSSYGNSPLHF

size: many
J: TRBJ1-6
D: -
V: TRBV12-3/TRBV12-4
length: 12
DNA: TGTGCCAGCAGTTTTAGGGATTCACCCCTCCACTTT
CDR3: CASSFRDSPLHF

size: many
J: TRBJ1-5
D: TRBD1
V: TRBV6-1
length: 16
DNA: TGTGCCAGCAGCCGCGGGACAGGGGGGAAAAATCAGCCCCAGCATTTT
CDR3: CASSRGTGGKNQPQHF

size: -
J: TRBJ1-5
D: TRBD1
V: TRBV5-5
length: 15
DNA: TGTGCCAGCACCGGGACAGTCTTTGGGGATCAGCCCCAGCATTTT
CDR3: CASTGTVFGDQPQHF

size: few
J: TRBJ2-2
D: -
V: TRBV5-1
length: 16
DNA: TGCGCCAGCAGCTGGACCGGGACAACCAACACCGGGGAGCTGTTTTTT
CDR3: CASSWTGTTNTGELFF

size: -
J: TRBJ2-5
D: -
V: TRBV20-1
length: 11
DNA: TGCAGTGCTCGGCAGATAGTGACCCAGTACTTC
CDR3: CSARQIVTQYF

size: -
J: TRBJ2-3
D: -
V: TRBV30
length: 14
DNA: TGTGCCTGGAGTGTTGGGGGAAACACAGATACGCAGTATTTT
CDR3: CAWSVGGNTDTQYF

size: -
J: TRBJ2-7
D: TRBD1
V: TRBV5-1
length: 17
DNA: TGCGCCAGCAGCTTGGTGGGACAGTCTTATCCCCCTTACGAGCAGTACTTC
CDR3: CASSLVGQSYPPYEQYF

size: few
J: TRBJ1-2
D: TRBD1
V: TRBV10-3
length: 16
DNA: TGTGCCATCACAGGGGACAGGGGGCATGGCAGCTATGGCTACACCTTC
CDR3: CAITGDRGHGSYGYTF

size: -
J: TRBJ1-2
D: TRBD1
V: TRBV7-2
length: 16
DNA: TGTGCCAGCAGCTTAGCGTTTTGGGGACAGGGCGGAGGCTACACCTTC
CDR3: CASSLAFWGQGGGYTF

size: -
J: TRBJ2-3
D: TRBD2
V: TRBV2
length: 14
DNA: TGTGCCAGCAGTGACCCGGGGGGGGCAGATACGCAGTATTTT
CDR3: CASSDPGGADTQYF

size: -
J: TRBJ1-1
D: -
V: TRBV6-1
length: 13
DNA: TGTGCCAGCCAAAGGGGTCAGGGCACTGAAGCTTTCTTT
CDR3: CASQRGQGTEAFF

size: -
J: TRBJ2-7
D: -
V: TRBV30
length: 15
DNA: TGTGCCTGGAGTGTACGGGCAGTCAAGATCTACGAGCAGTACTTC
CDR3: CAWSVRAVKIYEQYF

size: few
J: TRBJ2-7
D: TRBD1
V: TRBV12-3/TRBV12-4
length: 16
DNA: TGTGCCAGCAGTTCCTGGTGGGGACAGGGGTCCTACGAGCAGTACTTC
CDR3: CASSSWWGQGSYEQYF

size: many
J: TRBJ1-1
D: -
V: TRBV7-3
length: 15
DNA: TGTGCCAGCAGCTTACAGGCAGAATCGAACACTGAAGCTTTCTTT
CDR3: CASSLQAESNTEAFF

size: few
J: TRBJ2-3
D: -
V: TRBV28
length: 11
DNA: TGTGCCAGCAGGGCAGCCCCAACGCAGTATTTT
CDR3: CASRAAPTQYF

size: -
J: TRBJ2-5
D: TRBD2
V: TRBV9
length: 16
DNA: TGTGCCAGCAGCGCACGACTAGCGGGGGGGAAAGAGACCCAGTACTTC
CDR3: CASSARLAGGKETQYF

size: -
J: TRBJ1-5
D: -
V: TRBV20-1
length: 14
DNA: TGCAGTGCTAGCGCCGGCAGCCGGGGTCAGCCCCAGCATTTT
CDR3: CSASAGSRGQPQHF

size: few
J: TRBJ2-1
D: -
V: TRBV20-1
length: 13
DNA: TGCAGTGCTAGAGCAACTAGTCGAAATGAGCAGTTCTTC
CDR3: CSARATSRNEQFF

size: few
J: TRBJ2-7
D: TRBD2
V: TRBV5-6
length: 14
DNA: TGTGCCAGCAGCTTGTCCAGGGAGGGTCGCGAGCAGTACTTC
CDR3: CASSLSREGREQYF

size: -
J: TRBJ2-7
D: -
V: TRBV7-3
length: 15
DNA: TGTGCCAGCAGCCCCCACTCGTCGGACTCCACCGAGCAGTACTTC
CDR3: CASSPHSSDSTEQYF

size: -
J: TRBJ2-7
D: TRBD2
V: TRBV27
length: 16
DNA: TGTGCCAGCAGTTTGGGGCTCGGCGGGAGCTCCTACGAGCAGTACTTC
CDR3: CASSLGLGGSSYEQYF

size: -
J: TRBJ2-1
D: -
V: TRBV16
length: 16
DNA: TGTGCCAGCAGCCAATACTACTCGAGCGCGGAAAATGAGCAGTTCTTC
CDR3: CASSQYYSSAENEQFF

size: -
J: TRBJ2-1
D: TRBD2
V: TRBV7-9
length: 15
DNA: TGTGCCAGCAGCCCTACCGGGGGGAACGACAATGAGCAGTTCTTC
CDR3: CASSPTGGNDNEQFF

size: -
J: TRBJ1-1
D: -
V: TRBV6-5
length: 14
DNA: TGTGCCAGCAGTTATACGAGTCTCGGGACTGAAGCTTTCTTT
CDR3: CASSYTSLGTEAFF

size: -
J: TRBJ2-7
D: TRBD1
V: TRBV20-1
length: 12
DNA: TGCAGTGCCCTCCGACAGGGCAACGAGCAGTACTTC
CDR3: CSALRQGNEQYF

size: -
J: TRBJ2-1
D: -
V: TRBV28
length: 12
DNA: TGTGCCAGCAGTTTTGATTACAATGAGCAGTTCTTC
CDR3: CASSFDYNEQFF

size: few
J: TRBJ2-5
D: -
V: TRBV5-1
length: 15
DNA: TGCGCCAGCAGGGGTGGTGGGGGAACCCAAGAGACCCAGTACTTC
CDR3: CASRGGGGTQETQYF

size: -
J: TRBJ2-1
D: TRBD2
V: TRBV12-3/TRBV12-4
length: 15
DNA: TGTGCCAGCAGTTCCAGCGGGAGGGTCAACAATGAGCAGTTCTTC
CDR3: CASSSSGRVNNEQFF

size: -
J: TRBJ1-5
D: -
V: TRBV30
length: 13
DNA: TGTGCCGAGAGTGGGGGTCCTAATCAGCCCCAGCATTTT
CDR3: CAESGGPNQPQHF

size: -
J: TRBJ2-1
D: TRBD2
V: TRBV7-9
length: 15
DNA: TGTGCCAGCAGCTTAGACGGGAGGTCTTACAATGAGCAGTTCTTC
CDR3: CASSLDGRSYNEQFF